One T cell receptor beta chain is described in this entry. Per the germline V gene, CDR1 is SGHDN and CDR2 is FVKESK. The CDR3 covers 16 residues. The trim removed 2 bases at V and 8 bases at J, leaving 11 bases unmatched. Using immunoSEQ multiplex PCR, the repertoire was profiled, and TCRdb retains in-frame clones only, with some absent. The repertoire holds roughly 500,000 clones, with approximately 88% as singletons. The data belong to a study of blood T cell repertoires in COVID-19. The source is a woman between 40 and 50 years old who had recovered from COVID-19. J is TRBJ1-3 and V is TRBV14, with TRBD1 matching over 8 bases. Input material: PBMCs or T cells enriched from blood (not recorded which). CDR3 DNA sequence: TGTGCCAGCAGCCAACTCGGACAGGGTCCGCAGGACACCATATATTTT. This translates into CASSQLGQGPQDTIYF.